Listed here are 13 T cell receptor beta chains from one sample, sequenced in a study of T cell changes during pregnancy in multiple sclerosis. Using immunoSEQ multiplex PCR, the repertoire was profiled, and TCRdb retains in-frame clones only, with some absent. Counted here are about 100,000 clones, about 94% occurring once; the ten biggest clones make up around 0.96%. Here the sequenced sample was peripheral blood, taken before pregnancy. The origin of the receptors is a female donor with multiple sclerosis, enrolled in a pregnancy study.

The chain carries TRBV9 and TRBJ2-7; D not resolved. The length of the CDR3 is 13 residues. V was pared by 0 bases and J by 6 bases, with 10 bases between. The germline V gene encodes CDR1 SGDLS and CDR2 YYNGEE. CDR3 amino acids: CASSVAPAGEQYF. DNA for the CDR3: TGTGCCAGCAGCGTAGCTCCGGCAGGCGAGCAGTACTTC. The full variable domain, completed using reference TRBV9 and TRBJ2-7, is DSGVTQTPKHLITATGQRVTLRCSPRSGDLSVYWYQQSLDQGLQFLIQYYNGEERAKGNILERFSAQQFPDLHSELNLSSLELGDSALYFCASSVAPAGEQYFGPGTRLTVT.

The chain employs TRBV2 and TRBJ1-3; the D is unclear. Trimming stripped 6 bases from V and 0 bases from J, with 6 bases between. This CDR3 has 13 residues. Germline CDR1 reads SNHLY; CDR2 reads FYNNEI. The CDR3 here is CASRENSGNTIYF. Here the CDR3 DNA reads TGTGCCAGCAGAGAGAACTCTGGAAACACCATATATTTT. The full variable domain, with the rest looked up from reference TRBV2 and TRBJ1-3, is EPEVTQTPSHQVTQMGQEVILRCVPISNHLYFYWYRQILGQKVEFLVSFYNNEISEKSEIFDDQFSVERPDGSNFTLKIRSTKLEDSAMYFCASRENSGNTIYFGEGSWLTVV.

The chain is built from TRBV9 and TRBJ2-1; D remains ambiguous. This CDR3 spans 15 amino acids. Germline CDR1 SGDLS, CDR2 YYNGEE. V lost 0 bases and J lost 0, with 7 bases in between. CDR3 sequence: CASSVGRISYNEQFF. The CDR3 DNA follows: TGTGCCAGCAGCGTAGGCAGGATCTCCTACAATGAGCAGTTCTTC.

The chain employs TRBV5-5 and TRBJ1-2, with 9 bases aligning to TRBD1. Germline CDR1 and CDR2: SGHKS and YYEKEE (reference sequence). CDR3 length equals 16 residues. The trim removed 2 bases at V and 5 bases at J, leaving 10 bases unmatched. The CDR3 sequence: CASSFTGGPLIYGYTF. The CDR3 region has the DNA TGTGCCAGCAGCTTTACAGGGGGCCCCTTAATATATGGCTACACCTTC.

This chain's CDR3 is CASSSPPDREQYF. The DNA of the CDR3 is TGTGCCAGCAGTTCCCCCCCCGACAGGGAGCAGTACTTC. The V gene is TRBV27, the J gene TRBJ2-7; possibly TRBD1 for D (6 bases). The CDR3 is 13 amino acids. Per germline, CDR1 MNHEY and CDR2 SMNVEV (reference sequence). V was trimmed by 4 bases and J by 7 bases, leaving 14 bases between them.

V gene TRBV9 combines with J gene TRBJ2-3; 8 bases map to TRBD2. V lost 0 bases and J lost 5; bases outside the gene matches: 11. This CDR3 spans 17 amino acids. The germline V gene encodes CDR1 SGDLS and CDR2 YYNGEE. CDR3 sequence: CASSVVGRSGSLDTQYF. The DNA for the CDR3 is TGTGCCAGCAGCGTAGTGGGCCGAAGCGGGAGTCTAGATACGCAGTATTTT.

The chain couples TRBV27 to TRBJ1-4, with TRBD1 matching 9 bases. The CDR3 runs to 14 residues. Germline V lookup: CDR1 MNHEY, CDR2 SMNVEV (reference sequence). Germline trimming cut 6 bases from V and 6 bases from J; bases unmatched to any gene: 5. The CDR3 nucleotides are TGTGCCAGCAGCGCCGGGACAGGGTATGAAAAACTGTTTTTT. It specifies CASSAGTGYEKLFF.

The J gene is TRBJ1-1, the V gene TRBV27; 7 positions match TRBD1. With V trimmed by 5 bases and J by 5 bases, 5 bases remained unmatched. This CDR3 spans 13 amino acids. From germline, CDR1 is MNHEY and CDR2 SMNVEV (reference sequence). The CDR3 bases are TGTGCCAGCAGTGTCTTACAGGGGACTGAAGCTTTCTTT. This codes for CASSVLQGTEAFF.

V is TRBV5-4 and J is TRBJ1-2; unclear D gene. Germline V CDR1 and CDR2: SGHNT, YYREEE (reference sequence). V gave up 1 base and J gave up 7 bases, with 17 bases separating them. The CDR3 loop spans 15 amino acids. The CDR3 sequence: CASSLSQGGVGGYTF. In DNA form, the CDR3 reads TGTGCCAGCAGCTTGTCCCAAGGCGGAGTAGGTGGCTACACCTTC.

The chain combines TRBV9 with TRBJ1-2; weak D call: TRBD1 (6 bases). The V end lost 9 bases, the J end lost 7 bases, and 16 bases lay between the germline ends. CDR1 is SGDLS, CDR2 YYNGEE, per germline. The CDR3 consists of 12 residues. CDR3 nucleotide sequence: TGTGCCATCTGTCTACAGGGACCTGGCTACACCTTC. It encodes CAICLQGPGYTF.

The chain uses TRBV4-2 and TRBJ2-1; 10 nucleotides line up with TRBD2. The length of the CDR3 is 15 residues. The V gene's germline CDR1 is LGHNA and CDR2 YNFKEQ. The junction had 16 bases not matched to a gene; V was cut back by 10 bases and J by 10 bases. CDR3 in amino acids: CATLKREGRGSEQFF. The DNA for the CDR3 is TGTGCCACTTTAAAGCGGGAGGGCCGGGGGAGCGAGCAGTTCTTC.

The CDR3 loop reads CASSQTGFLGAFF. The CDR3 DNA sequence: TGTGCCAGCAGCCAAACAGGGTTTTTAGGAGCTTTCTTT. The chain couples TRBV7-9 to TRBJ1-1, with D maybe TRBD1 (6 bases). V gave up 5 bases and J gave up 10 bases, with 17 bases separating them. This CDR3 is built from 13 residues. Germline assignment: CDR1 SEHNR and CDR2 FQNEAQ (reference sequence).

The gene calls are TRBV7-9 and TRBJ2-5; 8 bases line up with TRBD2. J gave up 4 bases and V 3 bases, and 10 bases lay outside the gene matches. This CDR3 contains 16 residues. Looked up from germline, CDR1 is SEHNR and CDR2 is FQNEAQ (reference sequence). The CDR3 DNA reads TGTGCCAGCAGCTTCCCCCGGGAGGGCCCGGGAGAGACCCAGTACTTC. Protein: CASSFPREGPGETQYF. Full variable domain (rest looked up from reference TRBV7-9 and TRBJ2-5): DTGVSQNPRHKITKRGQNVTFRCDPISEHNRLYWYRQTLGQGPEFLTYFQNEAQLEKSRLLSDRFSAERPKGSFSTLEIQRTEQGDSAMYLCASSFPREGPGETQYFGPGTRLLVL.